The source of this T cell receptor beta chain is a study of T cell changes during pregnancy in multiple sclerosis (dated by TCRdb to between 2018 and 2021). About the full investigation: In women with multiple sclerosis, the researchers looked at how the T cell repertoire shifted as pregnancy progressed.

The table lists this clone with a few counts. Its antigen specificity is not known. Per-base quality was not reported, and no clone a single base away is much larger than it. V and J lose 6 bases and 5 bases, and a span of 19 bases separates them. CDR1 MGHRA and CDR2 YSYEKL were looked up in the germline V gene. The CDR3, from cysteine to phenylalanine, totals 15 residues. Only CDR3 DNA remains: 45 bases, in frame from the first base. The library was produced with the immunoSEQ multiplex PCR assay. The table was pulled from immuneACCESS by TCRdb, which kept in-frame rearrangements only. Such tables lose some clones; where checked, under half of the loss comes from unresolved V genes, and the rest has no known cause. Within this sample are roughly 60,000 clones, with less than 95% of them counted one time only. The ten largest account for roughly 2.2% of the sample.

Specimen: peripheral blood, collected in the second trimester of pregnancy. This sequence was found in a female donor in good health, enrolled as a control in a pregnancy study. The rearranged chain carries TRBV4-1 and TRBJ1-1; 6 matching bases give a weak D call of TRBD1. The nucleotides are TGCGCCAGCAGTTACAGATTAGGGGGTTGGACTGAAGCTTTCTTT. This is translated as CASSYRLGGWTEAFF.